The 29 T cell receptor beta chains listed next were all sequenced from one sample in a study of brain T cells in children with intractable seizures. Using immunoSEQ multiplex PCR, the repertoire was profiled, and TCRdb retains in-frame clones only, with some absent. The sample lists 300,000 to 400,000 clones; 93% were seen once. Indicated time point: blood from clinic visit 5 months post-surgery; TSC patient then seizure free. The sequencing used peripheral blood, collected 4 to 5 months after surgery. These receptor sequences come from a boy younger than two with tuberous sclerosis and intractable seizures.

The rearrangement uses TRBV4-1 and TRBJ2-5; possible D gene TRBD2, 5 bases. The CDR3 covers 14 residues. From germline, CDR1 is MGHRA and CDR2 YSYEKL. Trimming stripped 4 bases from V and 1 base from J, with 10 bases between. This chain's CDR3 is CASSPSGFQETQYF. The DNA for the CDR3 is TGCGCCAGCAGCCCCTCGGGATTCCAAGAGACCCAGTACTTC.

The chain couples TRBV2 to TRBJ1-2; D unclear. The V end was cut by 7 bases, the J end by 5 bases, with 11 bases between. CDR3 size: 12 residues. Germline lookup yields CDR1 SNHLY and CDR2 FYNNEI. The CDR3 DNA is TGTGCCAGCAAGAACAGTCCATATGGCTACACCTTC. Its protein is CASKNSPYGYTF.

The CDR3 nucleotides are TGTGCCAGCAGTTTACCCATGAACACTGAAGCTTTCTTT. Amino acids: CASSLPMNTEAFF. The chain recombines TRBV12-3 or TRBV12-4 with TRBJ1-1; no clear D. The CDR3 has 13 amino acids. V lost 2 bases to trimming and J lost 0 bases, with 4 bases between them.

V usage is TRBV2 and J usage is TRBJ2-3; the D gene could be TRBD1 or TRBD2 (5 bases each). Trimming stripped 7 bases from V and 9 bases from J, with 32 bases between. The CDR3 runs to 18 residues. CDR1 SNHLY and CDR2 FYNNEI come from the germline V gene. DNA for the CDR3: TGTGCCAGCATCACTGCCTGGGACCAGAGGAGATGGGAAAGGACGCAGTATTTT. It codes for CASITAWDQRRWERTQYF. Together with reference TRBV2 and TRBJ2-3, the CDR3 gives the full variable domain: EPEVTQTPSHQVTQMGQEVILRCVPISNHLYFYWYRQILGQKVEFLVSFYNNEISEKSEIFDDQFSVERPDGSNFTLKIRSTKLEDSAMYFCASITAWDQRRWERTQYFGPGTRLTVL.

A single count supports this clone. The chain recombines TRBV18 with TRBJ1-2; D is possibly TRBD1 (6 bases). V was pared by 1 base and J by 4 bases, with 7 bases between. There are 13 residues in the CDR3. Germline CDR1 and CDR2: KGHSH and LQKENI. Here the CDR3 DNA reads TGTGCCAGCTCACCACAGGACAGCTATGGCTACACCTTC. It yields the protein CASSPQDSYGYTF. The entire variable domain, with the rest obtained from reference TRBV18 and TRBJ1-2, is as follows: NAGVMQNPRHLVRRRGQEARLRCSPMKGHSHVYWYRQLPEEGLKFMVYLQKENIIDESGMPKERFSAEFPKEGPSILRIQQVVRGDSAAYFCASSPQDSYGYTFGSGTRLTVV.

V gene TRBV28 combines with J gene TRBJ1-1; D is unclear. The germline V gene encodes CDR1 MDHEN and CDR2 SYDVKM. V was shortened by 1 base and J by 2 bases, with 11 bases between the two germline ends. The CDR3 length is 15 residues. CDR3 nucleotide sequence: TGTGCCAGCAGTTTATTGGCTGAAGTTAACACTGAAGCTTTCTTT. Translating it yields CASSLLAEVNTEAFF. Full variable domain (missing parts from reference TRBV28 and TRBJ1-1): DVKVTQSSRYLVKRTGEKVFLECVQDMDHENMFWYRQDPGLGLRLIYFSYDVKMKEKGDIPEGYSVSREKKERFSLILESASTNQTSMYLCASSLLAEVNTEAFFGQGTRLTVV.

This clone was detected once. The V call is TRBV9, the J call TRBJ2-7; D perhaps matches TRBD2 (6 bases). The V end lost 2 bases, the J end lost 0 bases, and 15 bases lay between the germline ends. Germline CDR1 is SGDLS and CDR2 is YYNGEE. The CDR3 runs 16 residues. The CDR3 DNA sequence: TGTGCCAGCAGCGTGGGGGTCGGGCGGGGCTCCTACGAGCAGTACTTC. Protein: CASSVGVGRGSYEQYF.

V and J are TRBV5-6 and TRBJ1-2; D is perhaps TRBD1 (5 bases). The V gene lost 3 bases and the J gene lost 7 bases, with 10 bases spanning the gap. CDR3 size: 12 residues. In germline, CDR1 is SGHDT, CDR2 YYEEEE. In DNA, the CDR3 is TGTGCCAGCAGCTCCGCAGGGTCTGGCTACACCTTC. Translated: CASSSAGSGYTF.

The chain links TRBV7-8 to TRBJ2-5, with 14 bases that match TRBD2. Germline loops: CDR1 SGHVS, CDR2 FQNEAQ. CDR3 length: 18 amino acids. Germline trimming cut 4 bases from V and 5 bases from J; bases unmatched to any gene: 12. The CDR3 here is CASSSHRLAGGPGETQYF. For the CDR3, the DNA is TGTGCCAGCAGCTCGCATAGACTAGCGGGGGGGCCGGGGGAGACCCAGTACTTC.

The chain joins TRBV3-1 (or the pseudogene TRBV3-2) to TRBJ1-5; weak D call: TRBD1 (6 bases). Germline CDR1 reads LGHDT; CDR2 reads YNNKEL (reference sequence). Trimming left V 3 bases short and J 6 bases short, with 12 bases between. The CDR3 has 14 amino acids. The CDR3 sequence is CASSHSQGIQPQHF. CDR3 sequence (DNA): TGTGCCAGCAGCCACTCGCAGGGGATTCAGCCCCAGCATTTT.

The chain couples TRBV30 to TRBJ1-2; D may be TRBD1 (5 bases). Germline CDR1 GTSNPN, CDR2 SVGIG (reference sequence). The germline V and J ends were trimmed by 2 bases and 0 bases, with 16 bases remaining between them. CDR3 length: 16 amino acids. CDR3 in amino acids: CAWSRRQNPPNYGYTF. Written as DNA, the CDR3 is TGTGCCTGGAGTCGTCGACAGAATCCTCCTAACTATGGCTACACCTTC.

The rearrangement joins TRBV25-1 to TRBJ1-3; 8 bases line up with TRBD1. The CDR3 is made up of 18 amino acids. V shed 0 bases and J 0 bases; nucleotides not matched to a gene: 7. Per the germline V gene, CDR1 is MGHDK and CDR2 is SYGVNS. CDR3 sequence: CASSEYQDRAHSGNTIYF. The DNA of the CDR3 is TGTGCCAGCAGTGAATATCAGGACAGGGCCCACTCTGGAAACACCATATATTTT.

The CDR3, as DNA: TGTGCCAGCTCCGTATACGACAGGGACGCAACTAATGAAAAACTGTTTTTT. Protein product: CASSVYDRDATNEKLFF. This rearrangement joins TRBV7-9 to TRBJ1-4; 7 nucleotides agree with TRBD1. The CDR3 is made up of 17 amino acids. V lost 8 bases to trimming and J lost 0 bases; unmatched junction nucleotides: 12. Germline assignment: CDR1 SEHNR and CDR2 FQNEAQ (reference sequence).

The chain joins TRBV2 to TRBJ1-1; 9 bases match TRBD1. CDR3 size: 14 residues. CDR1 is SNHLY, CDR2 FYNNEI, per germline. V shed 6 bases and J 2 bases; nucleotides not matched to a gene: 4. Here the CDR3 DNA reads TGTGCCAGCAGGGGGACAGGGTACAACACTGAAGCTTTCTTT. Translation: CASRGTGYNTEAFF.

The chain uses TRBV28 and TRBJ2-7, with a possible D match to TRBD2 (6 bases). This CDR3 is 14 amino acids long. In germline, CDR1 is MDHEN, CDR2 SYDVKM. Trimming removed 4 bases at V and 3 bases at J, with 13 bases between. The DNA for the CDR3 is TGTGCCAGCAGTTGGGAGGTATCCCACTACGAGCAGTACTTC. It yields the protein CASSWEVSHYEQYF.

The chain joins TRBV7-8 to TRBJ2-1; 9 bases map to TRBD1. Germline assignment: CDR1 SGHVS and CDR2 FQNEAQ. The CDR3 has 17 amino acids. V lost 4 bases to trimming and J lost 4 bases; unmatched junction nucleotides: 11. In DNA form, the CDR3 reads TGTGCCAGCAGCTCCCTGATCGGGACAGGGCCTTACAATGAGCAGTTCTTC. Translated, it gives CASSSLIGTGPYNEQFF. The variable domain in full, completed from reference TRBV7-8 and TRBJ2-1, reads GAGVSQSPRYKVAKRGQDVALRCDPISGHVSLFWYQQALGQGPEFLTYFQNEAQLDKSGLPSDRFFAERPEGSVSTLKIQRTQQEDSAVYLCASSSLIGTGPYNEQFFGPGTRLTVL.

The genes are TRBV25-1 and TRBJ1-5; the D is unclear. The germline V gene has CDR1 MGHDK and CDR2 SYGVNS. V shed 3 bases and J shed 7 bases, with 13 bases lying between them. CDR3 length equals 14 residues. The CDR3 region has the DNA TGTGCCAGCAGTGATCGGAGCCCAACCCAGCCCCAGCATTTT. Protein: CASSDRSPTQPQHF. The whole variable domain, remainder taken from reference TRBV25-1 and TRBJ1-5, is EADIYQTPRYLVIGTGKKITLECSQTMGHDKMYWYQQDPGMELHLIHYSYGVNSTEKGDLSSESTVSRIRTEHFPLTLESARPSHTSQYLCASSDRSPTQPQHFGDGTRLSIL.

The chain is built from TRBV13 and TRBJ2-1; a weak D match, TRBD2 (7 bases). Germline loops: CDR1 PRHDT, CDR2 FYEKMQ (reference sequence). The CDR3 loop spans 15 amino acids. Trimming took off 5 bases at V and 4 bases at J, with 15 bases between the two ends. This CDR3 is CASSGGGAVYNEQFF. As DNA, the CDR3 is TGTGCCAGCAGCGGTGGGGGGGCCGTGTACAATGAGCAGTTCTTC.

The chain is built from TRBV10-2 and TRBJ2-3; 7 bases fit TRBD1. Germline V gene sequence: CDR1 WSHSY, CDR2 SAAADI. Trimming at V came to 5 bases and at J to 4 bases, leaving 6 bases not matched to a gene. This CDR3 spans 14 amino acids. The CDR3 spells CASSSRDSADTQYF. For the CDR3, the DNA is TGCGCCAGCAGTAGCAGGGACAGCGCAGATACGCAGTATTTT.

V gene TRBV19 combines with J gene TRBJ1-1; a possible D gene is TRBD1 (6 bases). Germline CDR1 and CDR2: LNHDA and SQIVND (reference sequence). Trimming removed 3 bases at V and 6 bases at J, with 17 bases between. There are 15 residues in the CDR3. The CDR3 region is CASSIGTGGDPEAFF. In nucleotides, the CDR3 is TGTGCCAGTAGTATTGGGACGGGGGGCGACCCTGAAGCTTTCTTT.

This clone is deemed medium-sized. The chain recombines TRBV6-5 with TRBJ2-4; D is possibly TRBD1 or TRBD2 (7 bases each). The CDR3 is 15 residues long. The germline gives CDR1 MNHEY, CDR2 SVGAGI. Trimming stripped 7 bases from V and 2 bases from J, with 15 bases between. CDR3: CASTPRGGTKNIQYF. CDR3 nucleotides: TGTGCCAGCACCCCCAGGGGGGGAACCAAAAACATTCAGTACTTC.

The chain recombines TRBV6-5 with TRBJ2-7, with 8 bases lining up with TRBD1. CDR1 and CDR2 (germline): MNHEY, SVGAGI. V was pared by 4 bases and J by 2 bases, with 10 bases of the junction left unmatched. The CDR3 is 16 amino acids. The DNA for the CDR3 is TGTGCCAGCAGTTGGAAGACAGGGGTGGCCCCCTACGAGCAGTACTTC. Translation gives CASSWKTGVAPYEQYF.

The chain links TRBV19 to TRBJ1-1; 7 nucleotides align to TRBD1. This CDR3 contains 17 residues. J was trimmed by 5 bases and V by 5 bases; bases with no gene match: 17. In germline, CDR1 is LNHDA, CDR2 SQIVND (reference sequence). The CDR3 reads CASSSPGVHRGWTEAFF. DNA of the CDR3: TGTGCCAGTAGTTCCCCGGGGGTGCACAGGGGTTGGACTGAAGCTTTCTTT.

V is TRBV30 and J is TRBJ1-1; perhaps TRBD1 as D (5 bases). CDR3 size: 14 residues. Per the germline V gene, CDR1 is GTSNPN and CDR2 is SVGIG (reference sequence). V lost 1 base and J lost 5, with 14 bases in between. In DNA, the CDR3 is TGTGCCTGGAGTGACCGAGGGACGCGGACTGAAGCTTTCTTT. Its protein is CAWSDRGTRTEAFF.

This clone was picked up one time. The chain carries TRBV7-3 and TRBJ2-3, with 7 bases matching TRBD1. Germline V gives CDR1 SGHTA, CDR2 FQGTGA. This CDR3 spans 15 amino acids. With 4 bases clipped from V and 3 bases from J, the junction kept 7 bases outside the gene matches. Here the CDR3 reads CASSWGQGETDTQYF. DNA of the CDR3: TGTGCCAGCAGCTGGGGTCAGGGGGAAACAGATACGCAGTATTTT.

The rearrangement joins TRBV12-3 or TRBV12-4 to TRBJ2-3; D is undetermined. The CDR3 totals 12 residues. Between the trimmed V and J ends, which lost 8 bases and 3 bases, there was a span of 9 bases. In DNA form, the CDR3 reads TGTGCCAGCGGCGTATGGACAGATACGCAGTATTTT. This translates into CASGVWTDTQYF.

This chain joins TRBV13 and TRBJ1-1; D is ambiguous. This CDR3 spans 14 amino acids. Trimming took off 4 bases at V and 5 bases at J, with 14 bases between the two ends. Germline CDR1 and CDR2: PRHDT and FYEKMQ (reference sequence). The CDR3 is CASSSAWGWTEAFF. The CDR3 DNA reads TGTGCCAGCAGCTCTGCCTGGGGTTGGACTGAAGCTTTCTTT.

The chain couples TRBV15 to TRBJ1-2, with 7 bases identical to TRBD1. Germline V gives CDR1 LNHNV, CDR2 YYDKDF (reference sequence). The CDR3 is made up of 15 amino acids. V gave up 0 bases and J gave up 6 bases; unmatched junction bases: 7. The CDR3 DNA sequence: TGTGCCACCAGCAGAGATAGACTCAGGGGGAATGGCTACACCTTC. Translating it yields CATSRDRLRGNGYTF.

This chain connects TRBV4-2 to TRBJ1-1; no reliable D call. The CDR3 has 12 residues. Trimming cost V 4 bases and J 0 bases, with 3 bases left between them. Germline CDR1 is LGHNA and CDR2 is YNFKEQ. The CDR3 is CASSRMNTEAFF. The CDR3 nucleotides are TGTGCCAGCAGCCGCATGAACACTGAAGCTTTCTTT.